This is a list of T cell receptor beta chains from one sample in a study of T cell responses to AZD1222 COVID-19 vaccine. The assay was immunoSEQ multiplex PCR, and TCRdb's table has in-frame clones only and misses some. The profile shows about 64,000 clones, around nine tenths of them singletons. The sequenced sample was peripheral blood, obtained 28 days after the second dose of the MenACWY control vaccine. The receptors were sampled from an adult who received the MenACWY meningococcal vaccine as a control. CDR3s include the opening cysteine and the closing phenylalanine or tryptophan.

v_gene	j_gene	CDR3aa
TRBV4-3	TRBJ2-1	CASSQDGGSEQFF
TRBV27	TRBJ1-5	CASSTGTSNQPQHF
TRBV5-1	TRBJ1-4	CASSLDPATNEKLFF
TRBV10-3	TRBJ1-2	CAISESGVPYGYTF
TRBV6-4	TRBJ1-4	CASSETATNEKLFF
TRBV6-2/TRBV6-3	TRBJ2-6	CASSYVEGRAPGANVLTF
TRBV28	TRBJ2-2	CASGLVTGELFF
TRBV27	TRBJ2-7	CASSPLVLGGKTPYEQYF
TRBV6-2/TRBV6-3	TRBJ2-3	CASSQGGTQYF
TRBV5-8	TRBJ2-1	CASSLFRATREDNEQFF